The 26 T cell receptor beta chains below come from one sample, sequenced in a study of CD8 T cells in ankylosing spondylitis. TCRdb re-derived calls from the 5' RACE reads in MiXCR, one entry per CDR3 protein. The repertoire consists of some 220,000 distinct CDR3 sequences, with over 9.5% occurring once and the leading ten covering less than 3%. Sample: blood, either unsorted or a sorted T cell fraction (not recorded which). The receptor set was obtained from a male donor with ankylosing spondylitis or in good health (not recorded which).

In this sample, this clonotype turned up a few times. The CDR3 sequence: CASSFDGLSNQPQHF. In DNA, the CDR3 is TGTGCCAGCAGTTTTGATGGGCTTAGCAATCAGCCCCAGCATTTT. The chain joins TRBV12-3 or TRBV12-4 to TRBJ1-5; D remains unclear. Trimming shortened V by 3 bases and J by 0 bases, and 9 bases separated the two germline ends. The CDR3 runs 15 residues.

This sequence joins TRBV20-1 and TRBJ2-3; unclear D gene. Germline V gene lookup returns CDR1 DFQATT and CDR2 SNEGSKA (reference sequence). The germline V and J ends were trimmed by 5 bases and 2 bases, with 8 bases remaining between them. The CDR3 extends over 12 amino acids. Here the CDR3 reads CSASTPTDTQYF. CDR3 sequence (DNA): TGCAGTGCTTCAACACCCACAGATACGCAGTATTTT.

This clonotype was counted many times. The V gene is TRBV25-1, the J gene TRBJ2-2; 8 positions match TRBD1. The V gene's germline CDR1 is MGHDK and CDR2 SYGVNS. This CDR3 has 16 amino acids. Trimming took 1 base from V and 1 from J; bases not matched to a gene: 2. CDR3 amino acids: CASSESGTGNTGELFF. In nucleotides, the CDR3 is TGTGCCAGCAGTGAATCTGGGACAGGGAACACCGGGGAGCTGTTTTTT. Full variable domain (remainder filled in from reference TRBV25-1 and TRBJ2-2): EADIYQTPRYLVIGTGKKITLECSQTMGHDKMYWYQQDPGMELHLIHYSYGVNSTEKGDLSSESTVSRIRTEHFPLTLESARPSHTSQYLCASSESGTGNTGELFFGEGSRLTVL.

This clonotype has at least ten counts. The rearrangement joins TRBV6-1 to TRBJ2-7; D may be TRBD2 (5 bases). The CDR3 length is 15 residues. V dropped 4 bases and J dropped 0 bases, with 13 bases sitting between them. The germline V gene encodes CDR1 MNHNS and CDR2 SASEGT. In DNA form, the CDR3 reads TGTGCCAGCAGTGGGTCTAGCCGCGGCTCCTACGAGCAGTACTTC. Its protein product is CASSGSSRGSYEQYF.

This clonotype was picked up many times. The rearrangement uses TRBV4-1 and TRBJ1-1, with 9 nucleotides matching TRBD1. The length of the CDR3 is 15 residues. The germline CDR1 and CDR2 sequences are MGHRA and YSYEKL. Germline trimming cut 2 bases from V and 6 bases from J; bases unmatched to any gene: 7. CDR3 in amino acids: CASSQRQGGIAEAFF. As DNA, the CDR3 is TGCGCCAGCAGCCAACGACAGGGGGGTATCGCTGAAGCTTTCTTT.

This clonotype was recorded a few times. The V and J genes are TRBV30 and TRBJ2-6, with D possibly TRBD2 on 5 matching bases. Germline CDR1 and CDR2: GTSNPN and SVGIG (reference sequence). V was trimmed by 3 bases and J by 0 bases, leaving 21 bases between them. The CDR3 extends over 19 amino acids. The CDR3 DNA follows: TGTGCCTGGAGAGTAAGGACGGGGATACAATACTCTGGGGCCAACGTCCTGACTTTC. The encoded protein is CAWRVRTGIQYSGANVLTF.

The table lists this clonotype with a few counts. This chain connects TRBV4-1 to TRBJ1-5; no definite D call. V lost 0 bases and J lost 2, with 11 bases in between. The CDR3 extends over 16 amino acids. The germline V gene has CDR1 MGHRA and CDR2 YSYEKL. In DNA, the CDR3 is TGCGCCAGCAGCCAAGAGGTGGCCCTAGGCAATCAGCCCCAGCATTTT. Protein product: CASSQEVALGNQPQHF.

This clonotype was counted many times. The chain carries TRBV12-3 or TRBV12-4 and TRBJ2-7; D gene uncertain. The V end lost 2 bases, the J end lost 2 bases, and 4 bases lay between the germline ends. The CDR3 is 12 residues long. CDR3 in DNA: TGTGCCAGCAGTTTATTCACCTACGAGCAGTACTTC. This encodes CASSLFTYEQYF.

This clonotype showed up many times. The chain combines TRBV6-5 with TRBJ1-2, with TRBD1 matching over 10 bases. The V and J ends lost 2 bases and 2 bases, in that order; junction bases with no gene match: 11. Germline V gene data show CDR1 as MNHEY and CDR2 as SVGAGI. The CDR3 sequence is 18 residues long. The CDR3 is CASSYTAGTGAGNYGYTF. CDR3 in DNA: TGTGCCAGCAGTTACACCGCTGGGACAGGGGCGGGGAACTATGGCTACACCTTC.

The CDR3 nucleotides are TGTGCCAGTAGTTCCCAGGGGACAGCCGTTGGGAATTCACCCCTCCACTTT. Amino acids: CASSSQGTAVGNSPLHF. This sequence joins TRBV19 and TRBJ1-6; 7 bases line up with TRBD1. The germline CDR1 and CDR2 sequences are LNHDA and SQIVND (reference sequence). CDR3 length: 17 residues. V lost 5 bases and J lost 7; bases outside the gene matches: 14.

In this sample, this clonotype turned up a few times. This chain joins TRBV10-1 and TRBJ1-1; D gene uncertain. V lost 6 bases, J lost 0 bases, and 8 bases lay in between. Per germline, CDR1 WNHNN and CDR2 SYGVQD (reference sequence). The CDR3 totals 13 residues. CDR3 loop: CASRERVNTEAFF. The CDR3 DNA reads as TGCGCCAGCAGAGAACGGGTGAACACTGAAGCTTTCTTT.

This clonotype was picked up a small number of times. This sequence joins TRBV5-6 and TRBJ1-1; D is uncertain. This CDR3 is 12 amino acids long. Germline CDR1 is SGHDT and CDR2 is YYEEEE. V lost 6 bases, J lost 3 bases, and 9 bases lay in between. CDR3 in amino acids: CASNHRDTEAFF. CDR3 DNA: TGTGCCAGCAACCACCGGGACACTGAAGCTTTCTTT.

At least ten counts were recorded for this clonotype. J is TRBJ2-2 and V is TRBV6-1; 7 bases agree with TRBD2. After removal of 0 bases from V and 6 bases from J, the junction contained 1 base not matched to a gene. The germline gives CDR1 MNHNS, CDR2 SASEGT. CDR3 size: 14 residues. CDR3 protein: CASSEAGGPGELFF. CDR3 DNA sequence: TGTGCCAGCAGTGAAGCGGGAGGGCCCGGGGAGCTGTTTTTT.

With respect to this clonotype: Relative to the germline gene, one junction end is altered; a read error may explain this. V gene TRBV7-2 combines with J gene TRBJ2-2; D is tentatively TRBD1 or TRBD2 (5 bases each). This CDR3 is 14 amino acids long. In germline, CDR1 is SGHTA, CDR2 FQGNSA. The CDR3, as DNA: TGTGCCAGCAGCCTGGGACGGAACACCGGGGAGCTGTATTTT. Translating it yields CASSLGRNTGELYF. Together with reference TRBV7-2 and TRBJ2-2, the CDR3 gives the full variable domain: GAGVSQSPSNKVTEKGKDVELRCDPISGHTALYWYRQSLGQGLEFLIYFQGNSAPDKSGLPSDRFSAERTGGSVSTLTIQRTQQEDSAVYLCASSLGRNTGELYFGEGSRLTVL.

This clonotype was observed at least ten times. The rearrangement joins TRBV12-5 to TRBJ1-1, with TRBD1 matching 7 bases. CDR1 LGHNT and CDR2 FRNRAP come from the germline V gene. CDR3 length: 17 residues. The ends lost 0 bases at V and 4 bases at J; junction bases unmatched: 11. The CDR3 nucleotides are TGTGCTAGTGGTTTGGTAAGTGTGGCAGGGGGTGCCACTGAAGCTTTCTTT. Translating gives CASGLVSVAGGATEAFF.

This clonotype has ten or more counts. The gene calls are TRBV6-5 and TRBJ1-6; the D gene is possibly TRBD1 (5 bases). Deletions cut 0 bases from V and 7 bases from J, with 10 bases between. The germline CDR1 and CDR2 sequences are MNHEY and SVGAGI. The CDR3 spans 15 residues. The CDR3 DNA reads TGTGCCAGCAGTTACTCAGGGGTGAGGAATTCACCCCTCCACTTT. Residues: CASSYSGVRNSPLHF.

This clonotype was recorded many times. V gene TRBV10-3 combines with J gene TRBJ2-7; perhaps D is TRBD1 or TRBD2 (5 bases each). V gave up 1 base and J gave up 5 bases, with 18 bases separating them. CDR1 and CDR2 (germline): ENHRY, SYGVKD. There are 16 residues in the CDR3. This CDR3 is CAISEYRGLTLDEQYF. In nucleotides, the CDR3 is TGTGCCATCAGTGAGTACCGGGGCCTCACTCTGGACGAGCAGTACTTC.

The chain joins TRBV14 to TRBJ1-4, with D unresolved. The CDR3 is made up of 17 amino acids. With 4 bases removed from V and 0 bases from J, the gap between germline ends came to 15 bases. Per germline, CDR1 SGHDN and CDR2 FVKESK. DNA for the CDR3: TGTGCCAGCAGCCCCGGAGGGTCAGGAACAACTAATGAAAAACTGTTTTTT. This codes for CASSPGGSGTTNEKLFF.

This clonotype was counted at least ten times. The gene calls are TRBV10-3 and TRBJ2-3; TRBD1 matches at 7 bases. The junction had 2 bases not matched to a gene; V was cut back by 10 bases and J by 1 base. The germline V gene encodes CDR1 ENHRY and CDR2 SYGVKD. The CDR3 is 12 residues long. The CDR3 nucleotides are TGTGCCACCGGACAGGGCACAGATACGCAGTATTTT. Its translation: CATGQGTDTQYF.

J is TRBJ1-2 and V is TRBV9, with TRBD1 as a possible D gene (6 bases). Deletions cut 1 base from V and 3 bases from J, with 19 bases between. This CDR3 has 17 amino acids. Germline loops: CDR1 SGDLS, CDR2 YYNGEE. CDR3: CASSVMAAGGHDYGYTF. The DNA of the CDR3 is TGTGCCAGCAGCGTAATGGCGGCGGGGGGGCATGACTATGGCTACACCTTC.

This clonotype was counted at least ten times. The genes are TRBV5-1 and TRBJ2-5; tentatively, D is TRBD2 (5 bases). The germline CDR1 and CDR2 sequences are SGHRS and YFSETQ. V lost 4 bases and J lost 6, with 7 bases in between. The CDR3 runs to 11 residues. In DNA, the CDR3 is TGCGCCAGCAGCCCGGGAAAGACCCAGTACTTC. Its translation: CASSPGKTQYF.

In this sample, this clonotype turned up many times. This chain connects TRBV2 to TRBJ2-2; 12 bases align to TRBD2. This CDR3 contains 15 residues. Trimming cost V 6 bases and J 6 bases; bases outside gene matches: 5. Germline V gene data show CDR1 as SNHLY and CDR2 as FYNNEI. In nucleotides, the CDR3 is TGTGCCAGCAGATCTAGCGGGAGGGCCGCCGGGGAGCTGTTTTTT. Encoded protein: CASRSSGRAAGELFF.

Ten or more counts support this clonotype. The chain recombines TRBV12-3 or TRBV12-4 with TRBJ1-5, with TRBD1 as a possible D gene (5 bases). Trimming cost V 5 bases and J 6 bases, with 11 bases left between them. CDR3 length: 13 amino acids. The chain's CDR3 is CASSPGSSQPQHF. The DNA for the CDR3 is TGTGCCAGCAGTCCAGGGTCCTCTCAGCCCCAGCATTTT.

This clonotype was seen a handful of times. The chain recombines TRBV5-4 with TRBJ2-1; D possibly corresponds to TRBD2 (6 bases). V gave up 4 bases and J gave up 6 bases, with 17 bases separating them. The CDR3 is made up of 15 amino acids. From germline, CDR1 is SGHNT and CDR2 YYREEE (reference sequence). The CDR3 coding sequence is TGTGCCAGCAGCCTGGCGGGGCCCAACCTCAATGAGCAGTTCTTC. Amino acid sequence: CASSLAGPNLNEQFF.

This clonotype came up many times. The chain couples TRBV5-5 to TRBJ2-2; no reliable D call. Germline V lookup: CDR1 SGHKS, CDR2 YYEKEE (reference sequence). The CDR3 is 12 amino acids. V dropped 4 bases and J dropped 5 bases, with 6 bases sitting between them. CDR3 DNA sequence: TGTGCCAGCAGCCCGGCTACCGGGGAGCTGTTTTTT. This encodes CASSPATGELFF.

This clonotype was seen at least ten times. The chain uses TRBV6-1 and TRBJ2-7; D unclear. Trimming took off 6 bases at V and 4 bases at J, with 13 bases between the two ends. CDR1 is MNHNS and CDR2 is SASEGT in the germline V gene. The CDR3 has 13 residues. CDR3 in amino acids: CASRSLSGYEQYF. CDR3 DNA: TGTGCCAGCAGATCACTTTCAGGTTACGAGCAGTACTTC.